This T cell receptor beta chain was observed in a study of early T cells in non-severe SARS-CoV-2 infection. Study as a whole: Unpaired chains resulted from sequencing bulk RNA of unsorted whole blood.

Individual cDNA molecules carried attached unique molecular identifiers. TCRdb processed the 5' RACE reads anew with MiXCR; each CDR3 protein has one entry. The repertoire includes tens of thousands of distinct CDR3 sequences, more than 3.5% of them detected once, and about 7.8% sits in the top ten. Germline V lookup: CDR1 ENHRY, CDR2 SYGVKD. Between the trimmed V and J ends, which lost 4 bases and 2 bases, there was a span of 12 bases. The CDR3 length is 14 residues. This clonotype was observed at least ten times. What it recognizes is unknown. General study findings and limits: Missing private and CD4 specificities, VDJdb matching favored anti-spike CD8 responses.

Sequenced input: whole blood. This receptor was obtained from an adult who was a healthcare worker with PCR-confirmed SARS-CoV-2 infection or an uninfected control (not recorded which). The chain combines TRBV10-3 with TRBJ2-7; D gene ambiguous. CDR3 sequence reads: CAISGGGVTYEQYF. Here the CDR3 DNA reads TGTGCCATCAGTGGGGGTGGGGTAACCTACGAGCAGTACTTC.